This TCR beta chain was observed in a study of response to subunit inactivated influenza vaccine. Study-level points and caveats: Researchers suggested that each seasonal influenza vaccination recruits few new T cells.

Germline V gives CDR1 DFQATT, CDR2 SNEGSKA (reference sequence). The CDR3 runs 15 residues. Between the trimmed V and J ends, which lost 5 bases and 7 bases, there was a span of 24 bases. Details on this clonotype: Its specificity is not known.

TCRdb called the RT-PCR reads again in MiXCR, with one record for every CDR3 protein. The sample holds fewer than 700,000 distinct CDR3 sequences, 10% to 15% seen once. The clonotype comes from a man aged 45-65 years who received an inactivated influenza vaccine. The sequences come from PBMCs from blood, collected roughly 48 days after vaccination. The chain couples TRBV20-1 to TRBJ2-7; D may match TRBD1 or TRBD2 (7 bases each). CDR3 sequence: CSAYQEGGGILEQYF. CDR3 nucleotides: TGCAGTGCTTATCAAGAGGGAGGGGGCATCTTGGAGCAGTACTTC.